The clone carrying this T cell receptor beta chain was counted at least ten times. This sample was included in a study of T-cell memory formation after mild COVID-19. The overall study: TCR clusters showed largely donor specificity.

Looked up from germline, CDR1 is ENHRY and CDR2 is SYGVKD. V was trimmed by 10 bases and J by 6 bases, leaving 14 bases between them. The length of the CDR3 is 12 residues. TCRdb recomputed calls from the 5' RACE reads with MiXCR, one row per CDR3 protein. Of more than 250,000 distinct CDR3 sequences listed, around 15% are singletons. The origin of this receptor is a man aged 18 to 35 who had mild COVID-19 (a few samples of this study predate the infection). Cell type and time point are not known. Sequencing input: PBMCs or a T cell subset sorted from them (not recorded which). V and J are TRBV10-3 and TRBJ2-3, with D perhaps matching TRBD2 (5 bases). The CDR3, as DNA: TGTGCCACAGAGTCGGGGTCCGATACGCAGTATTTT. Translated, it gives CATESGSDTQYF.